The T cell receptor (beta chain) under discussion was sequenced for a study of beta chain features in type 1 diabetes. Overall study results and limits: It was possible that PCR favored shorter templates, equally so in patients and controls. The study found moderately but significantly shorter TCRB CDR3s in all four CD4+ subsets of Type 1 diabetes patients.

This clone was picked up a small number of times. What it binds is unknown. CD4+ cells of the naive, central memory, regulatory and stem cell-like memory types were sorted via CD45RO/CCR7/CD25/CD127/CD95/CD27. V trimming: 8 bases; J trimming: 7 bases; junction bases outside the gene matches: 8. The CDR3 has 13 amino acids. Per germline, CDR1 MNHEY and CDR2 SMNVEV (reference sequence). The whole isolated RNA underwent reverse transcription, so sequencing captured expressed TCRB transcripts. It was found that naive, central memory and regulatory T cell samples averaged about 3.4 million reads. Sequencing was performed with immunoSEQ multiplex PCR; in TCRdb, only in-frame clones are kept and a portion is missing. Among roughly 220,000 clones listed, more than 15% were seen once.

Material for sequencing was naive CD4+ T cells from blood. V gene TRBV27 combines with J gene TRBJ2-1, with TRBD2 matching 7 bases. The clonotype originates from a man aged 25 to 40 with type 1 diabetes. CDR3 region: CASGRTSLNEQFF. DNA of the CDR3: TGTGCCAGCGGGAGGACTAGTCTAAATGAGCAGTTCTTC.